In its sample, the clone carrying this T cell receptor beta chain was seen many times. This record comes from a study of blood T cells in healthy people across ages. Primers used in a second PCR of roughly 7 to 12 cycles were a sample-barcoded 5' primer and a J-beta primer mix. Via MiXCR, TCRdb re-called the 5' RACE reads, giving one row per CDR3 protein. The sample holds about 780,000 distinct CDR3 sequences, 35% to 50% seen once. This CDR3 spans 14 amino acids. Germline CDR1 is DFQATT and CDR2 is SNEGSKA (reference sequence). The gene calls are TRBV20-1 and TRBJ2-5, with TRBD1 matching 11 bases. Matching the DNA end better, TRBJ2-7 makes the J call doubtful. The sequenced sample was blood. The receptor comes from an elderly man in good health. The CDR3 nucleotides read TGCAGTGCTGGAACCGGGACAGGGGGTGACGAGCAGTACTTC. Its translation: CSAGTGTGGDEQYF.